This T cell receptor (beta chain) was sequenced in a study of blood T cell repertoires in COVID-19. Study context: The analysed material was cDNA or gDNA that came from T cells, B-cell-depleted T cells, or PBMCs.

Produced via immunoSEQ multiplex PCR; TCRdb's table is partial and in-frame only. The data hold roughly 250,000 clones, with roughly 89% observed a single time. Residents of 24 US areas, aged roughly 18 to 89 years, made up the participants. Which cohort a participant joined came from the clinical history participants gave. Specimen: PBMCs or T cells enriched from blood (not recorded which). This clonotype was obtained from a woman in her thirties with acute COVID-19.

CDR3 nucleotide sequence: TGTGCCAGTAGTTCGGGACTAGCGGGGGACCAAGAGACCCAGTACTTC. It specifies CASSSGLAGDQETQYF. The chain employs TRBV19 and TRBJ2-5, with TRBD2 identical over 14 bases. The germline CDR1 and CDR2 sequences are LNHDA and SQIVND (reference sequence). The J segment lost 0 bases and the V segment lost 5 bases, leaving 2 bases of the junction unmatched. The CDR3 has 16 amino acids.